These 5 T cell receptor beta chains share one sample of origin, sequenced in a study of blood T cell repertoires in COVID-19. This table comes from immunoSEQ multiplex PCR, and its TCRdb copy is limited to in-frame clones, with some not included. The table has fewer than 250,000 clones, 86% seen once; the top ten hold approximately 4.2%. Sequences were obtained from PBMCs or T cells enriched from blood (not recorded which). These receptor sequences come from a woman aged 40-49 years with acute COVID-19.

The CDR3: CASSLTALLEAFF. The DNA for the CDR3 is TGTGCCAGCAGTTTAACTGCCCTGTTGGAAGCTTTCTTT. This rearrangement joins TRBV12-3 or TRBV12-4 to TRBJ1-1; unclear D gene. The CDR3 length is 13 residues. Trimming cost V 2 bases and J 8 bases, with 12 bases left between them.

The rearrangement links TRBV11-2 to TRBJ2-7; 11 nucleotides match TRBD2. The length of the CDR3 is 15 residues. V lost 1 base and J lost 3; bases outside the gene matches: 2. Germline CDR1 and CDR2: SGHAT and FQNNGV. The CDR3 region has the DNA TGTGCCAGCAGCTTAGTAGCGGGAGGGATCTACGAGCAGTACTTC. It translates to CASSLVAGGIYEQYF.

The chain uses TRBV6-5 and TRBJ2-7, with 11 nucleotides matching TRBD1. Losses at the gene ends were 6 bases for V and 0 bases for J; bases not matched to a gene: 4. This CDR3 is built from 15 residues. Germline V lookup: CDR1 MNHEY, CDR2 SVGAGI. As DNA, the CDR3 is TGTGCCAGCAGCCCGGACAGGGGGCCCTCCTACGAGCAGTACTTC. Protein: CASSPDRGPSYEQYF.

J is TRBJ1-2 and V is TRBV5-6; D might be TRBD1 (5 bases). The length of the CDR3 is 13 residues. V shed 5 bases and J shed 4 bases, with 12 bases lying between them. Per the germline V gene, CDR1 is SGHDT and CDR2 is YYEEEE. CDR3 coding DNA: TGTGCCAGCAGTTCAACAGGAACCTATGGCTACACCTTC. Amino acids: CASSSTGTYGYTF.

V gene TRBV5-1 combines with J gene TRBJ2-3; D call uncertain. The germline gives CDR1 SGHRS, CDR2 YFSETQ. This CDR3 spans 14 amino acids. Trimming left V 0 bases short and J 3 bases short, with 8 bases between. The CDR3 loop is CASSLVDETDTQYF. Written as DNA, the CDR3 is TGCGCCAGCAGCTTGGTCGATGAGACAGATACGCAGTATTTT.